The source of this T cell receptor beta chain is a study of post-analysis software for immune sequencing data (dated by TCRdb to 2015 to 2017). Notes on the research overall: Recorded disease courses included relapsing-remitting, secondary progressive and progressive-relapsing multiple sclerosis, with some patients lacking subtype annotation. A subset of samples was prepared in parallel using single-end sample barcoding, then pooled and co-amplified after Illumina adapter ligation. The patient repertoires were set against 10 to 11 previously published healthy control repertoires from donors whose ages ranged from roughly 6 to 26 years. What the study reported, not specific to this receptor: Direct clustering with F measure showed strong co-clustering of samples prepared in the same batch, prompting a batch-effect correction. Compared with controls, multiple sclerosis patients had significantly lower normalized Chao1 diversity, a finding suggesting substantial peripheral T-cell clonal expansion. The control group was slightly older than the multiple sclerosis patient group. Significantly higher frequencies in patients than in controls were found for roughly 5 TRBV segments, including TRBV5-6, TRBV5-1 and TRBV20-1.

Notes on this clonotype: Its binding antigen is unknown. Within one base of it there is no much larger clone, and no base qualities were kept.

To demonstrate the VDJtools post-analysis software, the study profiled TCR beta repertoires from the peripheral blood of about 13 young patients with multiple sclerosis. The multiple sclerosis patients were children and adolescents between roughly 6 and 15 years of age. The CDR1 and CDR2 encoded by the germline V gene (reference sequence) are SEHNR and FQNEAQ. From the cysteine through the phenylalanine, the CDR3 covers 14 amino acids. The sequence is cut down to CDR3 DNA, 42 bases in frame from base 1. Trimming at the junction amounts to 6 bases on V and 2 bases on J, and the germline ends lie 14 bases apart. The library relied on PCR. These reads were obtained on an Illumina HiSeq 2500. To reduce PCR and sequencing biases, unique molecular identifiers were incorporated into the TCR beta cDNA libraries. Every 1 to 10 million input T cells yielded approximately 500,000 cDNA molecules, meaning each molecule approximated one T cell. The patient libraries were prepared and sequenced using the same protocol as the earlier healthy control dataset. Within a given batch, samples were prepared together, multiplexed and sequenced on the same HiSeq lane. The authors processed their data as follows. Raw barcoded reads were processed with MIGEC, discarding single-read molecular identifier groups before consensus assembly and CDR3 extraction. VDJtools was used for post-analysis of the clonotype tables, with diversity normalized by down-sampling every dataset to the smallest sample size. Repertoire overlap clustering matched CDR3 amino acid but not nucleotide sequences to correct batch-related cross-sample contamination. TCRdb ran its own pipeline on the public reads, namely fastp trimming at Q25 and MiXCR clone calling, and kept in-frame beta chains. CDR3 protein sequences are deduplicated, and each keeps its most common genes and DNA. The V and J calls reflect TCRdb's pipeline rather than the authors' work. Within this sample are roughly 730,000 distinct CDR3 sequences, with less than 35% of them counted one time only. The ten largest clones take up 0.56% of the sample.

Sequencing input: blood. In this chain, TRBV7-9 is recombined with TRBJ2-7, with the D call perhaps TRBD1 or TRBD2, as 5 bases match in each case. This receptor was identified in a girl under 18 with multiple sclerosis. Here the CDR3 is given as CASRPRGTTYEQYF. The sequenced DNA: TGTGCCAGCAGGCCCCGGGGCACGACCTACGAGCAGTACTTC.